Included here is one TCR beta chain sequence, with context. Data came from immunoSEQ multiplex PCR; TCRdb stores just in-frame clones and leaves some out. The sample holds 100,000 or so clones, 90% to 95% seen once. The data are from a study of T cell changes during pregnancy in multiple sclerosis. V lost 9 bases to trimming and J lost 5 bases, with 17 bases between them. Germline lookup yields CDR1 LNHDA and CDR2 SQIVND (reference sequence). The CDR3 spans 14 residues. This receptor was taken from a female donor in good health, enrolled as a control in a pregnancy study. This specimen was peripheral blood, taken after pregnancy. J is TRBJ2-1 and V is TRBV19, with D possibly being TRBD2 (6 bases). The CDR3 nucleotides read TGTGCCAGCACCCCCTGGGGGAGGAACAATGAGCAGTTCTTC. Protein sequence: CASTPWGRNNEQFF.